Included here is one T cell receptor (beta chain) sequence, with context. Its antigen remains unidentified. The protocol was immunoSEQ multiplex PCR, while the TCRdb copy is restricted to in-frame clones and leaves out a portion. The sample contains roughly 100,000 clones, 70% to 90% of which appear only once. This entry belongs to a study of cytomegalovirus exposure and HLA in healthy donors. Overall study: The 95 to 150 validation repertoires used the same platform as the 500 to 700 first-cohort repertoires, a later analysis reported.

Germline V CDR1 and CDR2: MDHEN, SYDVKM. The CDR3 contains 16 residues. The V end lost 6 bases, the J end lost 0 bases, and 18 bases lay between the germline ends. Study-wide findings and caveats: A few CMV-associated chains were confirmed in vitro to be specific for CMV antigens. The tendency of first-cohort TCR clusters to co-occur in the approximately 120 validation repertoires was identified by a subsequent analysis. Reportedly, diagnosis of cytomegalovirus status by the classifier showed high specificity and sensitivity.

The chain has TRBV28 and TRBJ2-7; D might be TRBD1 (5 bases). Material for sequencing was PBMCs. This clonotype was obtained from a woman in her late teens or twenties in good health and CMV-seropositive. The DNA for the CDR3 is TGTGCCAGCAGAATCCTTACAGGCCTGAGCTCCTACGAGCAGTACTTC. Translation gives CASRILTGLSSYEQYF.